Listed here are 24 T cell receptor beta chains from one sample, sequenced in a study of identical twins. TCRdb fed the 5' RACE reads into MiXCR, producing one record per CDR3 protein. The table lists approximately 700,000 distinct CDR3 sequences, 18% of them singletons, with over 10% in the top ten. This same sample was also taken into another study, of T cells expressing NK-cell markers.

Sequenced input: PBMCs. Receptors were obtained from a woman aged 18-29 years in good health.

The gene calls are TRBV24-1 and TRBJ2-2; TRBD1 matches 11 bases. Germline trimming cut 4 bases from V and 7 bases from J; bases unmatched to any gene: 7. Germline V lookup: CDR1 KGHDR, CDR2 SFDVKD. This CDR3 has 16 amino acids. CDR3 nucleotide sequence: TGTGCCACCAGTGACACCGGGACAGGGGGTGGCGGGGAGCTGTTTTTT. Translating gives CATSDTGTGGGGELFF.

Only a few counts were recorded for this clonotype. This chain joins TRBV20-1 and TRBJ2-7; D is perhaps TRBD2 (5 bases). Germline V CDR1 and CDR2: DFQATT, SNEGSKA (reference sequence). Trimming took off 2 bases at V and 4 bases at J, with 15 bases between the two ends. The CDR3 sequence is 14 residues long. In DNA, the CDR3 is TGCAGTGCTAGACCCCCGGCCCCGGGGTACGAGCAGTACTTC. Protein product: CSARPPAPGYEQYF.

This clonotype has just a few counts. An end of the junction differs from the germline gene, which may be a read error. The chain uses TRBV5-5 and TRBJ2-7; unclear D gene. The CDR3 contains 15 residues. CDR1 and CDR2 (germline): SGHKS, YYEKEE (reference sequence). The DNA for the CDR3 is TGTGCCAGCAGCTTGCGTAGCCCGAAAGGCTACGATCAGTACTTC. As protein: CASSLRSPKGYDQYF. The entire variable domain, with the rest obtained from reference TRBV5-5 and TRBJ2-7, is as follows: DAGVTQSPTHLIKTRGQQVTLRCSPISGHKSVSWYQQVLGQGPQFIFQYYEKEERGRGNFPDRFSARQFPNYSSELNVNALLLGDSALYLCASSLRSPKGYDQYFGPGTRLTVT.

V gene TRBV27 combines with J gene TRBJ1-1, with unresolved D. The CDR3 consists of 15 residues. Looked up from germline, CDR1 is MNHEY and CDR2 is SMNVEV (reference sequence). The V end was cut by 5 bases, the J end by 0 bases, with 13 bases between. CDR3 DNA: TGTGCCAGCAGTACCCTTTCGGGAATGAACACTGAAGCTTTCTTT. It specifies CASSTLSGMNTEAFF.

This clonotype was seen only a few times. This chain connects TRBV2 to TRBJ1-3, with a possible D match to TRBD1 (5 bases). The CDR3 loop spans 15 amino acids. The V end lost 2 bases, the J end lost 2 bases, and 10 bases lay between the germline ends. Germline V lookup: CDR1 SNHLY, CDR2 FYNNEI. The CDR3 bases are TGTGCCAGCAGTGAATCGTCCAGGGCTGGAAACACCATATATTTT. Protein product: CASSESSRAGNTIYF.

This clonotype appeared a few times. The genes are TRBV5-1 and TRBJ2-7; D gene ambiguous. Trimming left V 0 bases short and J 0 bases short, with 10 bases between. Germline V CDR1 and CDR2: SGHRS, YFSETQ. CDR3 length equals 15 residues. The CDR3 nucleotides are TGCGCCAGCAGCTTGGGGCTGGTGGACTCCTACGAGCAGTACTTC. Translating gives CASSLGLVDSYEQYF.

In this sample, this clonotype turned up a few times. The chain is built from TRBV10-3 and TRBJ2-7; 7 nucleotides align to TRBD2. The J segment lost 5 bases and the V segment lost 6 bases, leaving 16 bases of the junction unmatched. CDR1 is ENHRY and CDR2 is SYGVKD in the germline V gene. The CDR3 is made up of 16 amino acids. The CDR3 protein is CAISRGSGGSTNEQYF. CDR3 DNA: TGTGCCATCAGCAGAGGGTCTGGCGGGAGTACCAACGAGCAGTACTTC.

This clonotype has more than one count but fewer than ten. V usage is TRBV7-9 and J usage is TRBJ1-5; TRBD1 matches at 10 bases. Trimming took 5 bases from V and 5 from J; bases not matched to a gene: 6. CDR1 and CDR2 from the germline V gene are SEHNR and FQNEAQ (reference sequence). The CDR3 loop spans 15 amino acids. This CDR3 is CASSRGTGDYQPQHF. CDR3 coding DNA: TGTGCCAGCAGCCGCGGGACAGGGGACTATCAGCCCCAGCATTTT.

A few counts support this clonotype. The V gene is TRBV10-3, the J gene TRBJ2-1, with D unclear. Germline V gene sequence: CDR1 ENHRY, CDR2 SYGVKD. The CDR3 consists of 16 residues. The ends were cut back, 0 bases at V and 7 bases at J, with 16 bases in the middle. CDR3 region: CAISESTILPGNEQFF. As DNA, the CDR3 is TGTGCCATCAGTGAGTCGACGATCCTTCCGGGTAATGAGCAGTTCTTC.

This chain connects TRBV6-2 or TRBV6-3 to TRBJ2-7; D assignment may be TRBD1 or TRBD2 (5 bases each). Trimming shortened V by 6 bases and J by 3 bases, and 18 bases separated the two germline ends. The CDR3 extends over 15 amino acids. Germline V gene lookup returns CDR1 MNHEY and CDR2 SVGEGT. The CDR3 loop is CASRPEGAGNYEQYF. CDR3 coding DNA: TGTGCCAGCAGACCCGAGGGCGCAGGGAACTACGAGCAGTACTTC.

The rearrangement uses TRBV6-5 and TRBJ2-3; D might be TRBD1 or TRBD2, each matching 5 bases. CDR1 is MNHEY, CDR2 SVGAGI, per germline. The V and J ends lost 2 bases and 4 bases respectively, with 13 bases between them. The CDR3 sequence is 15 residues long. Written as DNA, the CDR3 is TGTGCCAGCAGTTACCGGGGCCCGGGGCCAGATACGCAGTATTTT. This sequence encodes CASSYRGPGPDTQYF.

The chain combines TRBV5-1 with TRBJ2-2; 7 nucleotides line up with TRBD1. The V gene's germline CDR1 is SGHRS and CDR2 YFSETQ. V was clipped by 4 bases and J by 0 bases; unmatched bases: 6. The length of the CDR3 is 16 residues. In DNA form, the CDR3 reads TGCGCCAGCAGCCCCGCCAGGGGGTCGAACACCGGGGAGCTGTTTTTT. Protein: CASSPARGSNTGELFF.

The V and J genes are TRBV12-3 or TRBV12-4 and TRBJ2-2, with 8 positions matching TRBD1. V lost 7 bases and J lost 4; bases outside the gene matches: 8. This CDR3 has 15 amino acids. As DNA, the CDR3 is TGTGCCAGCACCTTGGGGACAGGTCTCACCGGGGAGCTGTTTTTT. Translating it yields CASTLGTGLTGELFF.

This clonotype has just one count. V usage is TRBV2 and J usage is TRBJ2-7; 8 positions match TRBD1. The CDR3 contains 13 residues. Trimming took 3 bases from V and 3 from J; bases not matched to a gene: 1. CDR1 is SNHLY and CDR2 is FYNNEI in the germline V gene. The CDR3 reads CASSEGTGYEQYF. The CDR3 DNA follows: TGTGCCAGCAGTGAGGGGACAGGCTACGAGCAGTACTTC.

The chain links TRBV2 to TRBJ2-6; D may be TRBD2 (5 bases). Between the trimmed V and J ends, which lost 8 bases and 3 bases, there was a span of 26 bases. The CDR3 extends over 19 amino acids. Per the germline V gene, CDR1 is SNHLY and CDR2 is FYNNEI. This CDR3 is CASLFYPGESRYGANVLTF. The CDR3, as DNA: TGTGCCAGCCTATTCTATCCTGGGGAGAGCCGCTATGGGGCCAACGTCCTGACTTTC.

There are many counts of this clonotype. The chain joins TRBV7-2 to TRBJ2-3; TRBD2 agrees at 8 bases. Germline V gene lookup returns CDR1 SGHTA and CDR2 FQGNSA. Losses at the gene ends were 2 bases for V and 1 base for J; bases not matched to a gene: 5. The CDR3 length is 16 residues. The CDR3 sequence is CASSLFVREGTDTQYF. The CDR3 nucleotides read TGTGCCAGCAGCTTATTTGTGCGGGAGGGCACAGATACGCAGTATTTT.

This clonotype was seen only a few times. The chain uses TRBV12-3 or TRBV12-4 and TRBJ2-7, with no clear D. Trimming cost V 4 bases and J 0 bases, with 10 bases left between them. The CDR3 loop spans 14 amino acids. The DNA of the CDR3 is TGTGCCAGCAGTTCCAGCACAAGCTCCTACGAGCAGTACTTC. Its protein is CASSSSTSSYEQYF.

This clonotype was detected ten times or more. The chain is built from TRBV20-1 and TRBJ1-1; D unresolved. Trimming pared 3 bases from V and 6 bases from J, leaving 11 bases between. The CDR3 has 12 residues. Germline V gene data show CDR1 as DFQATT and CDR2 as SNEGSKA (reference sequence). CDR3 sequence (DNA): TGCAGTGCTAGGCCGTTAGACCCTGAAGCTTTCTTT. Its protein product is CSARPLDPEAFF.

The rearrangement links TRBV20-1 to TRBJ2-1; D ambiguous. Germline CDR1 reads DFQATT; CDR2 reads SNEGSKA (reference sequence). The CDR3 length is 13 residues. V was cut by 1 base and J by 4 bases, with 8 bases left in between. CDR3 nucleotides: TGCAGTGCTAGAGGGCTAACTTACAATGAGCAGTTCTTC. Translation gives CSARGLTYNEQFF.

V is TRBV12-3 or TRBV12-4 and J is TRBJ1-1; D might be TRBD1 (6 bases). CDR3 length equals 14 residues. The V and J ends lost 3 bases and 4 bases respectively, with 12 bases between them. This CDR3 reads CASSLPGAGTEAFF. The CDR3 nucleotides are TGTGCCAGCAGTTTGCCGGGGGCTGGCACTGAAGCTTTCTTT.

V is TRBV5-5 and J is TRBJ2-1; no reliable D call. Germline CDR1 reads SGHKS; CDR2 reads YYEKEE (reference sequence). Trimming shortened V by 1 base and J by 3 bases, and 11 bases separated the two germline ends. The CDR3 runs 15 residues. The CDR3 DNA is TGTGCCAGCAGCTTGACTGGCGTTTTCTACAATGAGCAGTTCTTC. It yields the protein CASSLTGVFYNEQFF.

The rearrangement joins TRBV7-2 to TRBJ2-7, with 9 positions matching TRBD2. CDR3 length: 15 residues. J gave up 1 base and V 5 bases, and 6 bases lay outside the gene matches. In germline, CDR1 is SGHTA, CDR2 FQGNSA. In nucleotides, the CDR3 is TGTGCCAGCAGCACGGTAGCGGGAGAGTCCTACGAGCAGTACTTC. Translated, it gives CASSTVAGESYEQYF.

The J gene is TRBJ1-5, the V gene TRBV15; D is uncertain. This CDR3 comprises 14 residues. Trimming removed 0 bases from V and 2 bases from J, with 5 bases in between. Per germline, CDR1 LNHNV and CDR2 YYDKDF (reference sequence). DNA of the CDR3: TGTGCCACCAGCAGAGATCGGCGCAATCAGCCCCAGCATTTT. This translates into CATSRDRRNQPQHF.

This clonotype was detected a few times. V gene TRBV20-1 combines with J gene TRBJ2-6; D is ambiguous. The CDR3 has 14 residues. V lost 1 base and J 4 bases, leaving 8 bases between the germline ends. Germline CDR1 reads DFQATT; CDR2 reads SNEGSKA (reference sequence). The CDR3 nucleotides read TGCAGTGCTAGAGGACCTCTGGGGGCCAACGTCCTGACTTTC. Its protein product is CSARGPLGANVLTF.